This T cell receptor beta chain stems from a study of human T cells and chemical hapten exposure. Broader study findings: Clustering by CDR3 similarity yielded significantly more large clusters from expanded TCRs than controls.

TCRdb analysed the RACE reads with MiXCR anew, one entry per CDR3 protein. The sample holds 300,000 to 450,000 distinct CDR3 sequences, about 5.1% seen once. Time point noted: pre-sensitization, week 0. Treatment in this sample: therapeutic diphenylcyclopropenone sensitization with weekly scalp DPC. Extraction of total RNA was performed on unfractionated whole blood. In this sample, this clonotype turned up many times. Its antigen remains unknown. The CDR3 covers 13 residues. The germline V and J ends were trimmed by 7 bases and 10 bases, with 19 bases remaining between them. Germline V gives CDR1 MNHNY, CDR2 SVGAGI (reference sequence).

The sequence came from a woman between 45 and 60 years old with alopecia areata. Some clones in this sample may be carry-over from other donors' samples. The chain employs TRBV6-6 and TRBJ1-1, with D perhaps TRBD1 (6 bases). Material: whole blood, obtained in connection with sensitization to the hapten diphenylcyclopropenone (DPC). The CDR3 coding sequence is TGTGCCAGCACCCAGAAGGAATCAGGGGCAGCTTTCTTT. Translation: CASTQKESGAAFF.